The rows below give T cell receptor beta chains drawn from one sample of a study of blood T cell repertoires in COVID-19. TCRdb's table, derived via immunoSEQ multiplex PCR, lists solely in-frame clones and lacks some. Counted here are fewer than 65,000 clones, approximately 80% occurring once; the ten biggest clones make up roughly 10%. The sample consisted of peripheral blood. These TCRs come from a man aged 30 to 45 with COVID-19, enrolled during active disease. Each CDR3 is given with its conserved first and last residue. Fields, in order: J gene, V gene, CDR3 protein.

j_call: TRBJ1-4
v_call: TRBV28
cdr3_aa: CASSGGTGVEKLFF

j_call: TRBJ2-7
v_call: TRBV27
cdr3_aa: CASSFRRDRVEQYF

j_call: TRBJ2-1
v_call: TRBV6-1
cdr3_aa: CASSEWASGNEQFF

j_call: TRBJ2-7
v_call: TRBV5-1
cdr3_aa: CASSLGDPEGQQYF

j_call: TRBJ1-1
v_call: TRBV7-8
cdr3_aa: CASSLAEEGNTEAFF

j_call: TRBJ1-2
v_call: TRBV9
cdr3_aa: CASSQEGALLYGYTF

j_call: TRBJ1-1
v_call: TRBV3-1/TRBV3-2
cdr3_aa: CASSLLANTEAFF

j_call: TRBJ2-7
v_call: TRBV7-2
cdr3_aa: CASSSLIPGQGTYEQYF

j_call: TRBJ2-3
v_call: TRBV5-1
cdr3_aa: CASSSGQGADTQYF

j_call: TRBJ2-1
v_call: TRBV27
cdr3_aa: CASRGRGQGNNEQFF

j_call: TRBJ1-5
v_call: TRBV28
cdr3_aa: CASSLRQTNPGQPQHF

j_call: TRBJ2-4
v_call: TRBV9
cdr3_aa: CASSVTEGSGYASAKNIQYF

j_call: TRBJ1-2
v_call: TRBV2
cdr3_aa: CASSESGAYGYTF

j_call: TRBJ1-4
v_call: TRBV7-9
cdr3_aa: CASSLELQGARGKLFF

j_call: TRBJ2-3
v_call: TRBV5-1
cdr3_aa: CASSLGATSGTDTQYF

j_call: TRBJ2-7
v_call: TRBV6-5
cdr3_aa: CASRFRDTGSYEQYF

j_call: TRBJ1-4
v_call: TRBV5-1
cdr3_aa: CASSSGQAKEKLFF

j_call: TRBJ1-2
v_call: TRBV14
cdr3_aa: CASSQGTGKGGYTF

j_call: TRBJ2-3
v_call: TRBV6-6
cdr3_aa: CASSYGVAGGSDTQYF

j_call: TRBJ2-7
v_call: TRBV5-1
cdr3_aa: CASSLFRGMDEQYF